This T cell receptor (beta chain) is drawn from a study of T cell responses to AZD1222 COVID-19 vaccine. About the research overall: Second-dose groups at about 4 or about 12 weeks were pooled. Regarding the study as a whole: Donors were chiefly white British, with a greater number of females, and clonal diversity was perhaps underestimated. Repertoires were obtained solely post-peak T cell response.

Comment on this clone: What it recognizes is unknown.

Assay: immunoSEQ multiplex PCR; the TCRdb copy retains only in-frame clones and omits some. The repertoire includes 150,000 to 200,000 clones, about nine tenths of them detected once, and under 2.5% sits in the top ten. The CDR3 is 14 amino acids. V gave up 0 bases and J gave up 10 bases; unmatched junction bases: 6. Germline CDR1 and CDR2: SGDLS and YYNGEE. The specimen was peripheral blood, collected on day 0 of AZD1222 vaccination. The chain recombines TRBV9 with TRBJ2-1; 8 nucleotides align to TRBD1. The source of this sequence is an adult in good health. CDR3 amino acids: CASSVASNRGEQFF. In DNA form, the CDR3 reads TGTGCCAGCAGCGTAGCTAGCAACAGGGGGGAGCAGTTCTTC. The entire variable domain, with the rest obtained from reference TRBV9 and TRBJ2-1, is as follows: DSGVTQTPKHLITATGQRVTLRCSPRSGDLSVYWYQQSLDQGLQFLIQYYNGEERAKGNILERFSAQQFPDLHSELNLSSLELGDSALYFCASSVASNRGEQFFGPGTRLTVL.